Below are 22 T cell receptor beta chains sequenced from a single sample in a study of blood T cell repertoires in COVID-19. Here immunoSEQ multiplex PCR was the method, and the copy in TCRdb shows in-frame clones only, minus some. The sample carries 200,000 to 250,000 clones, more than 75% recorded once. Sequencing used peripheral blood. The receptors originated from an elderly woman with COVID-19, enrolled during active disease.

The V call is TRBV28, the J call TRBJ1-4; tentative D call: TRBD1 (5 bases). CDR1 MDHEN and CDR2 SYDVKM come from the germline V gene. The germline V and J ends were trimmed by 3 bases and 8 bases, with 10 bases remaining between them. This CDR3 spans 13 amino acids. In DNA form, the CDR3 reads TGTGCCAGCAGTTTGGGGGGGGAAGAAAAACTGTTTTTT. It encodes CASSLGGEEKLFF.

The rearrangement links TRBV27 to TRBJ1-6; D remains ambiguous. CDR1 MNHEY and CDR2 SMNVEV come from the germline V gene (reference sequence). With 8 bases removed from V and 7 bases from J, the gap between germline ends came to 18 bases. The CDR3 runs 15 residues. In DNA, the CDR3 is TGTGCCAGCGGTACGTATACATCAGGAAATTCACCCCTCCACTTT. This translates into CASGTYTSGNSPLHF.

This clone has just one count. The V call is TRBV6-1, the J call TRBJ1-2; D possibly corresponds to TRBD1 (5 bases). There are 16 residues in the CDR3. CDR1 is MNHNS, CDR2 SASEGT, per germline. Deletions cut 3 bases from V and 4 bases from J, with 18 bases between. CDR3 in amino acids: CASSEVVTGSAYGYTF. Written as DNA, the CDR3 is TGTGCCAGCAGTGAGGTTGTCACAGGCAGTGCCTATGGCTACACCTTC.

The chain is built from TRBV5-4 and TRBJ2-2, with 9 bases aligning to TRBD2. V lost 4 bases, J lost 4 bases, and 8 bases stayed unmatched. This CDR3 contains 16 residues. Germline V CDR1 and CDR2: SGHNT, YYREEE (reference sequence). The CDR3 bases are TGTGCCAGCAGCCGGTTAGCGGGAGTCGGCACCGGGGAGCTGTTTTTT. Protein sequence: CASSRLAGVGTGELFF.

The genes are TRBV5-4 and TRBJ2-7; D remains ambiguous. The CDR3 is 14 amino acids. CDR1 and CDR2 from the germline V gene are SGHNT and YYREEE (reference sequence). V gave up 4 bases and J gave up 1 base, with 12 bases separating them. The chain's CDR3 is CASSAAPASYEQYF. The CDR3, as DNA: TGTGCCAGCAGCGCGGCCCCCGCTTCCTACGAGCAGTACTTC. Filled out from reference TRBV5-4 and TRBJ2-7, the complete variable domain reads ETGVTQSPTHLIKTRGQQVTLRCSSQSGHNTVSWYQQALGQGPQFIFQYYREEENGRGNFPPRFSGLQFPNYSSELNVNALELDDSALYLCASSAAPASYEQYFGPGTRLTVT.

The gene calls are TRBV7-2 and TRBJ2-4; tentative D call: TRBD2 (7 bases). Between the trimmed V and J ends, which lost 4 bases and 8 bases, there was a span of 24 bases. The CDR3 loop spans 17 amino acids. Germline CDR1 is SGHTA and CDR2 is FQGNSA. The chain's CDR3 is CASSSSGVGGARHIQYF. The CDR3 DNA sequence: TGTGCCAGCAGCTCCTCCGGGGTTGGGGGGGCGCGACACATTCAGTACTTC.

This chain links TRBV27 with TRBJ2-3; 10 bases map to TRBD1. There are 16 residues in the CDR3. Trimming cost V 4 bases and J 3 bases; bases outside gene matches: 7. Germline V CDR1 and CDR2: MNHEY, SMNVEV (reference sequence). This chain's CDR3 is CASSYRDRGSTDTQYF. The CDR3, as DNA: TGTGCCAGCAGTTACCGGGACAGGGGCTCTACAGATACGCAGTATTTT.

This chain connects TRBV18 to TRBJ1-5, with D possibly matching TRBD1 (5 bases). Germline V gene data show CDR1 as KGHSH and CDR2 as LQKENI. V was trimmed by 3 bases and J by 5 bases, leaving 8 bases between them. The CDR3 has 13 amino acids. CDR3 DNA sequence: TGTGCCAGCTCACCGGACAACTATCAGCCCCAGCATTTT. Protein product: CASSPDNYQPQHF.

This chain links TRBV27 with TRBJ1-2, with 7 bases aligning to TRBD1. The CDR3 has 13 amino acids. V lost 6 bases and J lost 4; bases outside the gene matches: 5. Germline V gives CDR1 MNHEY, CDR2 SMNVEV (reference sequence). As DNA, the CDR3 is TGTGCCAGCAGCCTCGGACAGGTCTATGGCTACACCTTC. Its protein is CASSLGQVYGYTF.

The chain uses TRBV7-9 and TRBJ1-5; D is perhaps TRBD1 (5 bases). Trimming removed 5 bases from V and 4 bases from J, with 12 bases in between. The CDR3 is 14 residues long. From germline, CDR1 is SEHNR and CDR2 FQNEAQ (reference sequence). In nucleotides, the CDR3 is TGTGCCAGCAGCGAGCAGGGTCGGAATCAGCCCCAGCATTTT. Protein sequence: CASSEQGRNQPQHF.

The chain carries TRBV30 and TRBJ1-1; D gene unclear. The CDR3 extends over 13 amino acids. Germline CDR1 reads GTSNPN; CDR2 reads SVGIG (reference sequence). Deletions cut 7 bases from V and 1 base from J, with 13 bases between. Here the CDR3 DNA reads TGTGCCTTTTCACAAGATAAGAACACTGAAGCTTTCTTT. Its translation: CAFSQDKNTEAFF.

V and J are TRBV7-3 and TRBJ2-3; TRBD2 is a possible D gene (6 bases). V was pared by 0 bases and J by 0 bases, with 13 bases between. The length of the CDR3 is 17 residues. The germline gives CDR1 SGHTA, CDR2 FQGTGA. CDR3 DNA: TGTGCCAGCAGCTTAACCCCGGAAGGGACTAGCACAGATACGCAGTATTTT. Translation: CASSLTPEGTSTDTQYF.

This rearrangement joins TRBV6-5 to TRBJ1-2; 11 nucleotides line up with TRBD1. Losses at the gene ends were 6 bases for V and 5 bases for J; bases not matched to a gene: 8. CDR3 length: 15 residues. Germline V CDR1 and CDR2: MNHEY, SVGAGI. The CDR3 loop is CASSRGGTGGYGYTF. CDR3 sequence (DNA): TGTGCCAGCAGCCGAGGCGGGACAGGGGGTTATGGCTACACCTTC.

The rearrangement links TRBV9 to TRBJ1-3; the D is unclear. The CDR3 is 15 residues long. CDR1 is SGDLS, CDR2 YYNGEE, per germline. Between the trimmed V and J ends, which lost 4 bases and 0 bases, there was a span of 11 bases. CDR3 bases: TGTGCCAGCAGCCTTGATCCTAGCTCTGGAAACACCATATATTTT. Translation: CASSLDPSSGNTIYF. The complete variable domain, with remaining parts taken from reference TRBV9 and TRBJ1-3, reads DSGVTQTPKHLITATGQRVTLRCSPRSGDLSVYWYQQSLDQGLQFLIQYYNGEERAKGNILERFSAQQFPDLHSELNLSSLELGDSALYFCASSLDPSSGNTIYFGEGSWLTVV.

This clone was found a few times. The chain joins TRBV2 to TRBJ1-5; 7 bases agree with TRBD1. There are 13 residues in the CDR3. The V segment lost 6 bases and the J segment 7 bases; nucleotides outside the gene matches: 6. Germline CDR1 is SNHLY and CDR2 is FYNNEI. The CDR3 protein is CASRSGGRQPQHF. The DNA for the CDR3 is TGTGCCAGCAGATCAGGGGGGAGGCAGCCCCAGCATTTT.

The V gene is TRBV5-4, the J gene TRBJ2-1; 7 bases are a match to TRBD1. Trimming took 4 bases from V and 3 from J; bases not matched to a gene: 10. CDR1 is SGHNT and CDR2 is YYREEE in the germline V gene (reference sequence). The CDR3 consists of 16 residues. The CDR3 protein is CASSDGQAYLYNEQFF. CDR3 bases: TGTGCCAGCAGCGACGGACAGGCCTATCTCTACAATGAGCAGTTCTTC.

V usage is TRBV7-3 and J usage is TRBJ2-3; maybe TRBD2 (6 bases). This CDR3 comprises 14 residues. V was clipped by 4 bases and J by 0 bases, with 8 bases between them. Germline loops: CDR1 SGHTA, CDR2 FQGTGA. In nucleotides, the CDR3 is TGTGCCAGCAGCTCCGGGACTAGCACAGATACGCAGTATTTT. Protein sequence: CASSSGTSTDTQYF.

This chain connects TRBV3-1 (or the pseudogene TRBV3-2) to TRBJ2-7; TRBD2 matches at 10 bases. With V trimmed by 6 bases and J by 3 bases, 8 bases remained unmatched. The germline V gene has CDR1 LGHDT and CDR2 YNNKEL (reference sequence). This CDR3 has 15 amino acids. CDR3 sequence (DNA): TGTGCCAGCAGTGTGAGCGGGGGGGGAAACTACGAGCAGTACTTC. It translates to CASSVSGGGNYEQYF.

J is TRBJ1-1 and V is TRBV28, with TRBD1 matching 9 bases. Germline V gene sequence: CDR1 MDHEN, CDR2 SYDVKM. The length of the CDR3 is 15 residues. Trimming cost V 4 bases and J 2 bases; bases outside gene matches: 5. CDR3 loop: CASSSPGQGNTEAFF. CDR3 bases: TGTGCCAGCAGTTCCCCGGGACAGGGTAACACTGAAGCTTTCTTT.

The chain joins TRBV5-1 to TRBJ1-4; TRBD1 matches 7 bases. Germline loops: CDR1 SGHRS, CDR2 YFSETQ. The CDR3 covers 16 residues. V was pared by 0 bases and J by 5 bases, with 7 bases of the junction left unmatched. This chain's CDR3 is CASSLAPDRMNEKLFF. CDR3 nucleotides: TGCGCCAGCAGCTTGGCCCCGGACAGGATGAATGAAAAACTGTTTTTT.

The chain recombines TRBV2 with TRBJ2-7; 11 positions match TRBD2. This CDR3 spans 14 amino acids. From germline, CDR1 is SNHLY and CDR2 FYNNEI. V dropped 6 bases and J dropped 3; count of bases not matched to a gene: 4. The CDR3 nucleotides are TGTGCCAGCAGCCCGACTAGCGGGAACTACGAGCAGTACTTC. This translates into CASSPTSGNYEQYF.

In DNA form, the CDR3 reads TGTGCCAGCAGCCGAGCGGGGGGGGAGACCCAGTACTTC. This sequence encodes CASSRAGGETQYF. The rearrangement joins TRBV5-8 to TRBJ2-5, with 10 nucleotides matching TRBD2. The CDR3 has 13 residues. Germline CDR1 reads SGHTS; CDR2 reads YDEGEE. Trimming cost V 4 bases and J 5 bases; bases outside gene matches: 2.